The entry that follows covers one TCR beta chain sequence. The gene names given are mouse names. The read falls 1 residue short of the CDR3 end, and the missing part is taken from the germline J gene. The time point was: mouse harvest day 7 after allogeneic transplant. Tail vein injection delivered 10^7 T-cell-depleted bone marrow cells and 10^6 splenic CD5+ T cells. This sample stems from a study of tissue T cells after allogeneic stem cell transplantation. This CDR3 spans 16 amino acids. The J segment lost 1 base and the V segment lost 0 bases, leaving 1 base of the junction unmatched. In germline, CDR1 is NNHNN, CDR2 SYGAGS (reference sequence). Profiled with immunoSEQ multiplex PCR; TCRdb holds only in-frame clones, not every one. The sample holds some 7,600 clones, about 48% seen once.

The chain links TRBV13-2 to TRBJ2-1; 10 nucleotides agree with TRBD2. This receptor was identified in a female BALB/c mouse given C57BL/6 T cells with graft-versus-host disease after an allogeneic hematopoietic cell transplant. Sequences were obtained from gut tissue. The DNA read from the CDR3 is TGTGCCAGCGGTGATGACTGGGGGGGGAACTATGCTGAGCAGTTC. Translating gives CASGDDWGGNYAEQF. The CDR3, in full, reads CASGDDWGGNYAEQFF.